A selection of T cell receptor beta chains follows, all from one sample in a study of regulatory dendritic cells for organ transplantation. Clones were sequenced by immunoSEQ multiplex PCR, and TCRdb holds only the in-frame ones, with some missing. The table lists about 12,000 clones, around three quarters of them singletons. Their specific antigens are unknown. Sample: naive CD4+ T cells from blood cultured with regulatory dendritic cells. The receptors come from a human donor in good health. Both conserved end residues are part of each CDR3. The order of the fields is J gene, clone size, V gene, D gene, CDR3 DNA, CDR3 protein. A D gene is named only where the DNA matches it firmly. Clone size is given for some rows only: seen once, a few or many times, or a class if the clone is expanded.

>TRBJ2-3|.|TRBV5-1|TRBD1
TGCGCCAGCAGCTATCCGGAAAAGCGGACAGGGACGCAGTATTTT
CASSYPEKRTGTQYF
>TRBJ1-1|.|TRBV5-1|TRBD1
TGCGCCAGCAGCTTGGGGGGGACAGGGGCCGCTGAAGCTTTCTTT
CASSLGGTGAAEAFF
>TRBJ2-7|.|TRBV5-1|TRBD1
TGCGCCAGCAGCCTGACAGGGGGCAATGGCGAGCAGTACTTC
CASSLTGGNGEQYF
>TRBJ1-1|once|TRBV6-1|.
TGTGCCAGCAGTCCCCCCGGGGTGAGGAGCACTGAAGCTTTCTTT
CASSPPGVRSTEAFF
>TRBJ2-7|.|TRBV7-9|.
TGTGCCACAACACAGGAGCTTGGCTACGAGCAGTACTTC
CATTQELGYEQYF
>TRBJ2-3|.|TRBV19|.
TGTGCCAGTAGCGACATACCCGGGACTCGAACAGATACGCAGTATTTT
CASSDIPGTRTDTQYF
>TRBJ1-1|.|TRBV12-5|TRBD1
TGTGCTAGTGGCCCGACAGGGTACATGAACACTGAAGCTTTCTTT
CASGPTGYMNTEAFF
>TRBJ1-3|few|TRBV5-1|.
TGCGCCAGCAGCTTGGGAACAGGGCGCTCTGGAAACACCATATATTTT
CASSLGTGRSGNTIYF
>TRBJ2-1|.|TRBV21-1|.
TGTGCCAGCAGCAACCGACAACAGGAGACGGTGGGCAATGAGCAGTTCTTC
CASSNRQQETVGNEQFF
>TRBJ1-6|.|TRBV19|TRBD1
TGTGCCAGTAATTTAGGAGGGGGCATCGTTAATTCACCCCTCCACTTT
CASNLGGGIVNSPLHF
>TRBJ2-3|.|TRBV29-1|TRBD1
TGCAGCGTTGAGGTTTCAGGGGGCGCGAATACGCAGTATTTT
CSVEVSGGANTQYF
>TRBJ1-4|.|TRBV2|TRBD1
TGTGCCAGCAGCGACAGGGGAACAACTAATGAAAAACTGTTTTTT
CASSDRGTTNEKLFF
>TRBJ1-5|.|TRBV7-2|.
TGTGCCAGCAGCCAAAGACAGCTGCGAAGCAATCAGCCCCAGCATTTT
CASSQRQLRSNQPQHF
>TRBJ1-2|.|TRBV2|TRBD1
TGTGCCAGCAGTCAGGGACAGGGGGGAAGGGGCTACACCTTC
CASSQGQGGRGYTF
>TRBJ2-3|once|TRBV6-1|TRBD1
TGTGCCACCGGGACAGGGGGCACAGATACGCAGTATTTT
CATGTGGTDTQYF
>TRBJ2-7|.|TRBV7-9|.
TGTGCCAGCAGAGGAGGAGGGGCCTCCTACGAGCAGTACTTC
CASRGGGASYEQYF
>TRBJ1-2|once|TRBV6-6|.
TGTGCCAGCAGTTACTCGACGGAAAGGGGAAGGGGAGGCTACACCTTC
CASSYSTERGRGGYTF
>TRBJ2-7|few|TRBV7-9|.
TGTGCCAGCAGCCCCCGGTGGGCCACCGACTACGAGCAGTACTTC
CASSPRWATDYEQYF
>TRBJ2-2|.|TRBV5-4|TRBD2
TGTGCCAGCAGCGCGGGACTAGCGGGAGGACTCACCGGGGAGCTGTTTTTT
CASSAGLAGGLTGELFF
>TRBJ1-1|.|TRBV25-1|.
TGTGCCAGCAGTTCAGGGGTGAACACTGAAGCTTTCTTT
CASSSGVNTEAFF
>TRBJ2-3|.|TRBV5-1|TRBD2
TGCGCCAGCAGCTCTGGACTAGCGGGAACAGATACGCAGTATTTT
CASSSGLAGTDTQYF
>TRBJ2-3|.|TRBV6-5|.
TGTGCCACCCGACTAGGCGCACCAGATACGCAGTATTTT
CATRLGAPDTQYF
>TRBJ2-1|.|TRBV7-2|TRBD2
TGTGCCAGCAGCTTAGCGGGACTAGCGGGGGGGCAGCAGTTCTTC
CASSLAGLAGGQQFF
>TRBJ2-3|.|TRBV19|TRBD1
TGTGCCAGTAGTTTCATTCGAGGACAGGGAATAGATACGCAGTATTTT
CASSFIRGQGIDTQYF
>TRBJ1-2|.|TRBV2|.
TGTGCCAGCAGTGGCAGGAGGAATGGCTACACCTTC
CASSGRRNGYTF
>TRBJ2-1|.|TRBV11-3|.
TGTGCCAGCAGCTTAGTAGTTAATGGTGAGCAGTTCTTC
CASSLVVNGEQFF
>TRBJ1-5|.|TRBV18|TRBD1
TGTGCCAGCTCACCCAAGGGGACAGAAAATCAGCCCCAGCATTTT
CASSPKGTENQPQHF
>TRBJ1-1|.|TRBV11-2|.
TGTGCCAGCAGCTTAGACAGGAACACTGAAGCTTTCTTT
CASSLDRNTEAFF
>TRBJ2-5|few|TRBV18|.
TGTGCCAGCTCACCCGCGAGGGCCCAAGAGACCCAGTACTTC
CASSPARAQETQYF
>TRBJ1-1|.|TRBV7-9|.
TGTGCCAGCAGCTTAGTCTTGAGGGCTAACTTGAACACTGAAGCTTTCTTT
CASSLVLRANLNTEAFF
>TRBJ1-4|.|TRBV10-3|TRBD1
TGTGCCACCAAGACAGGGGATAATGAAAAACTGTTTTTT
CATKTGDNEKLFF
>TRBJ2-7|.|TRBV6-1|TRBD1
TGTGCCACCCTGGGACAGATTCTTCCCTACGAGCAGTACTTC
CATLGQILPYEQYF
>TRBJ1-4|once|TRBV4-1|.
TGCGCCAGCAGCCAAGTATCGGGGAATGAAAAACTGTTTTTT
CASSQVSGNEKLFF
>TRBJ1-2|.|TRBV27|.
TGTGCCAGCAGTTTAGAGGGTAACTATGGCTACACCTTC
CASSLEGNYGYTF
>TRBJ2-5|.|TRBV5-1|TRBD1
TGCGCCAGCAGCTTTAATATAGGGGGCGCGGAGACCCAGTACTTC
CASSFNIGGAETQYF
>TRBJ2-2|.|TRBV10-3|TRBD1
TGTGCCATCAGTGAGGACAGGGGGCACACCGGGGAGCTGTTTTTT
CAISEDRGHTGELFF
>TRBJ2-7|few|TRBV9|TRBD1
TGTGCCAGCAGCCCCCGATGGACAGGGGGAACCCTAGTCAACGAGCAGTACTTC
CASSPRWTGGTLVNEQYF
>TRBJ2-1|.|TRBV7-9|.
TGTGCCAGCAGCTTAGAGGCGCGGGGCAATGAGCAGTTCTTC
CASSLEARGNEQFF
>TRBJ2-1|.|TRBV6-6|TRBD1
TGTGCCAGCACCCGACAGGGCGGAGGTGAGCAGTTCTTC
CASTRQGGGEQFF
>TRBJ2-1|.|TRBV18|TRBD1
TGTGCCAGCTCACCACCGACAGGGGCGACCTACAATGAGCAGTTCTTC
CASSPPTGATYNEQFF
>TRBJ1-1|.|TRBV25-1|TRBD1
TGTGCCAGCAGTGACTTCAGGGGGATTGACACTGAAGCTTTCTTT
CASSDFRGIDTEAFF
>TRBJ2-1|few|TRBV5-4|TRBD1
TGTGCCAGCAGCCTTCCGGGACAGGGCTCCTACAATGAGCAGTTCTTC
CASSLPGQGSYNEQFF
>TRBJ2-5|.|TRBV21-1|.
.
CASSKRPPTDKILAQYF
>TRBJ1-1|.|TRBV6-5|.
TGTGCCAGCAGTGCGGGGGCCTCGGGGAACACTGAAGCTTTCTTT
CASSAGASGNTEAFF
>TRBJ1-1|.|TRBV9|TRBD1
TGTGCCAGCAGCCAGACCGAGCAACAGGGGGCTGGTGAAGCTTTCTTT
CASSQTEQQGAGEAFF
>TRBJ2-7|few|TRBV27|.
TGTGCCAGCAGCCTCCGGGGGTGGAGCTCCTACGAGCAGTACTTC
CASSLRGWSSYEQYF
>TRBJ2-1|once|TRBV11-3|TRBD2
TGTGCCAGCAGCTTAAGGAGCGGGGGAGCATACAATGAGCAGTTCTTC
CASSLRSGGAYNEQFF
>TRBJ2-1|.|TRBV11-2|.
TGTGCCAGCAGCTACATGGGGGGGGCCCCACACAATGAGCAGTTCTTC
CASSYMGGAPHNEQFF
>TRBJ2-7|few|TRBV7-2|TRBD1
TGTGCCAGCAGCTCGGACAGGGGGGGTTACGAGCAGTACTTC
CASSSDRGGYEQYF
>TRBJ2-7|once|TRBV4-1|TRBD2
TGCGCCAGCAGCCAAGGCTGGGACGCGGGGGTTTACGAGCAGTACTTC
CASSQGWDAGVYEQYF
>TRBJ2-2|.|TRBV9|.
TGTGCCAGCAGCCAGGGAGGAGGAAACACCGGGGAGCTGTTTTTT
CASSQGGGNTGELFF
>TRBJ1-1|.|TRBV25-1|.
TGTGCCAGCAGTGAATTAGGGGGGGAGTACACTGAAGCTTTCTTT
CASSELGGEYTEAFF
>TRBJ2-5|.|TRBV5-1|TRBD1
TGCGCCAGCTCAAAGACAGGGGAAGAGACCCAGTACTTC
CASSKTGEETQYF
>TRBJ1-1|.|TRBV5-1|.
TGCGCCAGCAGCCCGGGAGGCAGGGCCATGAACACTGAAGCTTTCTTT
CASSPGGRAMNTEAFF
>TRBJ2-1|.|TRBV5-4|.
TGTGCCAGCAGCCCTGGGGGACATTCTGTGAATGAGCAGTTCTTC
CASSPGGHSVNEQFF
>TRBJ2-3|.|TRBV7-2|.
TGTGCCAGCAGCTTAGCGTCGGGGGCGCAGTATTTT
CASSLASGAQYF
>TRBJ1-2|few|TRBV10-3|.
TGTGCCATCAGTGAGTCCGGGGGTCGATGGGGCGGCTACACCTTC
CAISESGGRWGGYTF
>TRBJ1-1|.|TRBV27|.
TGTGCCAGCTCCCCCCTGGGGCAGATGAACACTGAAGCTTTCTTT
CASSPLGQMNTEAFF